A few counts support the clone carrying this T cell receptor (beta chain). The sample originates from a study of T cells in Graves' hyperthyroidism and ophthalmopathy. Clinical symptoms, serum thyroxine and TRAb, thyroid ultrasound and orbital computed tomography together formed the diagnostic basis. This CDR3 contains 16 residues. V lost 0 bases to trimming and J lost 4 bases, with 10 bases between them. Germline V CDR1 and CDR2: LNHNV, YYDKDF (reference sequence). TCR beta CDR3 regions were amplified from RNA transcripts. Primed by the HTBI set, a first-round RT-PCR was run on the TCR CDR3. TCRdb reanalysed the multiplex PCR reads using MiXCR and keeps one entry per CDR3 protein. The sample shows about 580,000 distinct CDR3 sequences, about 15% of them seen only once.

This rearrangement joins TRBV15 to TRBJ2-6; no clear D gene. Sequencing input: blood. The clonotype comes from a woman in her 30s with Graves' hyperthyroidism that later progressed to Graves' ophthalmopathy. CDR3 amino acids: CATSRDQGPGANVLTF. In DNA form, the CDR3 reads TGTGCCACCAGCAGAGATCAAGGGCCCGGGGCCAACGTCCTGACTTTC. Drawing the rest from reference TRBV15 and TRBJ2-6, the complete variable domain is DAMVIQNPRYQVTQFGKPVTLSCSQTLNHNVMYWYQQKSSQAPKLLFHYYDKDFNNEADTPDNFQSRRPNTSFCFLDIRSPGLGDTAMYLCATSRDQGPGANVLTFGAGSRLTVL.